The clone carrying this T cell receptor beta chain was counted between two and nine times. Its cognate antigen is unknown. This record comes from a study of T cells in tuberculosis. At the level of the study: Blood was taken before or within 7 days of anti-tuberculosis therapy. Findings and limits, study-wide: Active tuberculosis TCR-alpha repertoires lay closer to GMM-specific TCRs than IGRA-negative controls, suggesting clonal expansion.

The CDR3 has 15 amino acids. Looked up from germline, CDR1 is MNHNS and CDR2 is SASEGT. V was cut by 3 bases and J by 1 base, with 13 bases left in between. Documented time point: new active TB diagnosis, blood taken before or within 7 days of starting treatment. Tuberculosis was confirmed by positive sputum smear and/or M. tuberculosis culture. On average approximately 90,000 T cells per donor were immunosequenced. The data were produced by immunoSEQ multiplex PCR, yet TCRdb's version contains in-frame clones alone and is incomplete. Of more than 30,000 clones in the sample, approximately 85% are singletons; the top ten hold more than 4%.

The chain employs TRBV6-1 and TRBJ2-7; D may be TRBD1 (6 bases). The sample in question was PBMCs, obtained at tuberculosis diagnosis. This clonotype originated in an adult with tuberculosis. CDR3 loop: CASSEGAGASYEQYF. The CDR3 DNA sequence: TGTGCCAGCAGTGAGGGGGCTGGGGCTTCCTACGAGCAGTACTTC.